This TCR beta chain was sequenced in a study of blood T cell repertoires in COVID-19. This clone was counted only a few times. Distinct nucleotide sequences in the sample also encode this CDR3. Clones were sequenced by immunoSEQ multiplex PCR, and TCRdb holds only the in-frame ones, with some missing. Of about 37,000 clones in the sample, about 89% were seen once. Germline-derived CDR1 and CDR2 are WSHSY and SAAADI. V was clipped by 0 bases and J by 0 bases, with 7 bases between them. This CDR3 has 15 residues. The chain employs TRBV10-2 and TRBJ2-3; D not certain. Sequencing was done on a sample of peripheral blood. The TCR sequence derives from a human donor in a cohort sampled during active COVID-19. The CDR3 nucleotides read TGCGCCAGCAGTGAGTCGCCGGTTAGCACAGATACGCAGTATTTT. It yields the protein CASSESPVSTDTQYF.